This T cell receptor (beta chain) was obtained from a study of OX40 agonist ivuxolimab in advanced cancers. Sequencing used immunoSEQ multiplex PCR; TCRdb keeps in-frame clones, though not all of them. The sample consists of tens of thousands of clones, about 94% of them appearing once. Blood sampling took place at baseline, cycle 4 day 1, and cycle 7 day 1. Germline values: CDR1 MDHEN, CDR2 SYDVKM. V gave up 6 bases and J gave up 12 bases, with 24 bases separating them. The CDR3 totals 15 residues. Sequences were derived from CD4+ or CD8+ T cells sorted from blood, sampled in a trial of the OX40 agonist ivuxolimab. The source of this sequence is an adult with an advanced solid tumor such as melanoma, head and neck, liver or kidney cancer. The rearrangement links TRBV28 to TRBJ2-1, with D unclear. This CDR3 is CASSLRPGRTQRQFF. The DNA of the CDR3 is TGTGCCAGCAGCCTGAGGCCGGGCCGAACTCAGAGGCAGTTCTTC. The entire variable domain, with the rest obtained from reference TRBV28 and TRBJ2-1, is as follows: DVKVTQSSRYLVKRTGEKVFLECVQDMDHENMFWYRQDPGLGLRLIYFSYDVKMKEKGDIPEGYSVSREKKERFSLILESASTNQTSMYLCASSLRPGRTQRQFFGPGTRLTVL.